This T cell receptor (beta chain) was documented in a study of T-cell memory formation after mild COVID-19. Overall study: For the most part, TCR clusters were specific to one donor.

The authors produced TCR alpha and TCR beta cDNA libraries with sample barcodes and UMIs by 5'RACE using constant-segment primers. One entry per CDR3 protein, called by TCRdb with MiXCR from the 5' RACE reads. In the table there are 350,000 to 500,000 distinct CDR3 sequences, less than 25% of which are singletons. Study-wide results and caveats: Contracting clones, day 15 to 85, had balanced CD4/CD8, and later expanders favored CD4+. Cross-reactive memory apparently joined, as some responding clones appeared in pre-infection memory.

The sample holds a few counts of this clonotype. The antigen remains unidentified. V was trimmed by 0 bases and J by 4 bases, leaving 12 bases between them. Germline V gives CDR1 SEHNR, CDR2 FQNEAQ (reference sequence). The length of the CDR3 is 15 residues. The sequenced sample was PBMCs or a T cell subset sorted from them (not recorded which). The chain couples TRBV7-9 to TRBJ1-1; D remains unclear. This TCR was recovered from an adult woman who had mild COVID-19 (a few samples of this study predate the infection). Cell type and time point are not known. Here the CDR3 DNA reads TGTGCCAGCAGCTTAGCGCATGTGGTTAGCACTGAAGCTTTCTTT. This gives the protein CASSLAHVVSTEAFF.